Listed below are T cell receptor beta chains from one sample, sequenced in a study of T cell responses to AZD1222 COVID-19 vaccine. Here immunoSEQ multiplex PCR was the method, and the copy in TCRdb shows in-frame clones only, minus some. Found here are about 110,000 clones, more than 70% of them singletons; the top ten hold about 3.3%. The sample consisted of peripheral blood, taken on day 0 of AZD1222 vaccination. Receptor source: an adult in good health. Each CDR3 is given with its conserved first and last residue. The D gene is left open where the match is weak. Expanded clones are given a class, and other clones once, few, many or no size at all.

j_call | clone_size | v_call | d_call | cdr3_nt | cdr3_aa
TRBJ2-2 | - | TRBV7-6 | - | TGTGCCAGCAGCTTAGGTGGAGTCAGGACCGGGGAGCTGTTTTTT | CASSLGGVRTGELFF
TRBJ1-1 | - | TRBV18 | - | TGTGCCAGCTCACCACCAGGCAATACTGAAGCTTTCTTT | CASSPPGNTEAFF
TRBJ2-7 | once | TRBV3-1/TRBV3-2 | - | TGTGCCAGCAGCGCCCCTCCCGGGCCCTGCCCCTACGAGCAGTACTTC | CASSAPPGPCPYEQYF
TRBJ1-5 | - | TRBV11-3 | - | TGTGCCAGCAGCTTAGGGGGCAGGGGACTCCCCGGCAATCAGCCCCAGCATTTT | CASSLGGRGLPGNQPQHF
TRBJ1-1 | - | TRBV5-8 | TRBD1 | TGTGCCAGCAGCGGAGGGATACGACAGGGTTCAGCTTTCTTT | CASSGGIRQGSAFF
TRBJ2-1 | once | TRBV9 | TRBD2 | TGTGCCAGCAGCCCTCTGTCTAGCGGGGGTTACAATGAGCAGTTCTTC | CASSPLSSGGYNEQFF
TRBJ1-1 | - | TRBV6-2/TRBV6-3 | - | TGTGCCAGCAGTTCTCGGGGGCCCATGAACACTGAAGCTTTCTTT | CASSSRGPMNTEAFF
TRBJ2-7 | - | TRBV7-2 | - | TGTGCCAGCAGCCCAGGGGGGATGGGGGATTACGAGCAGTACTTC | CASSPGGMGDYEQYF
TRBJ2-7 | - | TRBV18 | - | TGTGCCAGCTCACCGGTCCAGTTTCGGCCCTACGAGCAGTACTTC | CASSPVQFRPYEQYF
TRBJ1-5 | - | TRBV15 | - | TGTGCCACCAGCAGAGATAATAGCAATCAGCCCCAGCATTTT | CATSRDNSNQPQHF
TRBJ2-2 | - | TRBV6-5 | TRBD1 | TGTGCCAGCAGAACAGGGACAGCGAACACCGGGGAGCTGTTTTTT | CASRTGTANTGELFF
TRBJ2-3 | - | TRBV4-1 | - | TGCGCCAGCAGCATTAGCGTCACAGATACGCAGTATTTT | CASSISVTDTQYF
TRBJ2-7 | - | TRBV4-3 | TRBD1 | TGCGCCCCCCGCCGCCGACAGGGTCAAGGGAACGAGCAGTACTTC | CAPRRRQGQGNEQYF
TRBJ1-2 | - | TRBV4-1 | TRBD1 | TGCGCCAGCAGCGGCGGCCTCCCGGGACAGGGGTTTTATACCTTC | CASSGGLPGQGFYTF
TRBJ2-5 | - | TRBV3-1/TRBV3-2 | - | TGTGCCAGCCCCTGGGAGAAAGAGACCCAGTACTTC | CASPWEKETQYF
TRBJ1-1 | - | TRBV2 | TRBD1 | TGTGCCAGCAGCGAGGGACAGCTGTACACTGAGGCTTTCTTT | CASSEGQLYTEAFF
TRBJ2-7 | - | TRBV5-4 | - | TGTGCCAGCACCAACCGGAGGAACCCCTACGAGCAGTACTTC | CASTNRRNPYEQYF
TRBJ1-1 | - | TRBV18 | - | TGTGCCAGCTCACCACGGGGCGGGGGGGACACTGAAGCTTTCTTT | CASSPRGGGDTEAFF
TRBJ2-7 | few | TRBV10-1 | - | TGCGCCAGCAGGAACCGGGACACATCCTTGAGGCGGGGGTGGCACCACTACGAGCAGTACTTC | CASRNRDTSLRRGWHHYEQYF
TRBJ2-7 | - | TRBV19 | - | TGTGCCAGTAGTAGGACTACTACCTACGAGCAGTACTTC | CASSRTTTYEQYF
TRBJ1-1 | - | TRBV5-6 | - | TGTGCCAGCAGCTTTTTTTGGGTGAACACTGAAGCTTTCTTT | CASSFFWVNTEAFF
TRBJ1-1 | - | TRBV25-1 | - | TGTGCCAGCACCACGACCGGGAACACTGAAGCTTTCTTT | CASTTTGNTEAFF
TRBJ2-2 | - | TRBV7-3 | TRBD2 | TGTGCCAGCAGCCCGACTAGCGGGGGGGCCCCGAACACCGGGGAGCTGTTTTTT | CASSPTSGGAPNTGELFF
TRBJ1-3 | - | TRBV3-1/TRBV3-2 | - | TGTGCCAGCAGGGGCGGCCCTGGAAACACCATATATTTT | CASRGGPGNTIYF
TRBJ1-2 | - | TRBV6-1 | TRBD1 | TGTGCCAGCAGTCCAATCGACAGGGCGGGTGGCTACACCTTC | CASSPIDRAGGYTF
TRBJ2-7 | few | TRBV5-5 | TRBD2 | TGTGCCAGCCTCGGTAAACCGGGACTAGCGGGGACTAGCTCCTACGAGCAGTACTTC | CASLGKPGLAGTSSYEQYF
TRBJ1-2 | - | TRBV6-2/TRBV6-3 | - | TGTGCCAGCAGTTACGACAGGCAATATGGCTACACCTTC | CASSYDRQYGYTF
TRBJ2-7 | - | TRBV19 | - | TGTGCCAGTAGTTCCCTAGGGCAGGCCTTTACCTACGAGCAGTACTTC | CASSSLGQAFTYEQYF
TRBJ2-7 | - | TRBV7-2 | - | TGTGCCAGCAGCTTAAGGCCTGCTGGGGCGAGTACCTACGAGCAGTACTTC | CASSLRPAGASTYEQYF